This entry describes one T cell receptor beta chain. A few counts support this clonotype. Its antigen has not been determined. No clone much larger than this one lies a single base away; base qualities are absent. Explained via the paper, the time point label denotes: sample taken at primary tumor resection. Without any cell sorting, TCR sequencing was performed on whole RNA extracted either from tumor and nontumor lung tissue or from cryopreserved PBMC samples. The donors were approximately 70 patients from the lung TRACERx cohort who had early-stage, untreated non-small cell lung cancer. Only patients with enough RNA available from two or more tumor regions were chosen for TCR sequencing. These data come from a study of spatial heterogeneity in lung cancer (dated by TCRdb to between 2018 and 2020). Broadly, across the study: Beta-chain transcripts were consistently detected in greater numbers than alpha-chain transcripts, which likely reflected higher beta-chain transcript abundance. In the raw uncorrected reads, each unique combination of TCR and UMI appeared more than ten times on average. In non-small cell lung cancer, the study made a quantitative comparison of TCR alpha and beta repertoires among multiple tumor regions, matched nontumor lung and blood. TCR repertoire features were related to nonsynonymous mutation counts determined by whole-exome sequencing of tumor tissue. Both alpha and beta chains were TCR-sequenced in around 230 tumor regions, about 69 matched nontumor lung samples and approximately 50 PBMC samples obtained at surgery.

The germline V gene (reference sequence) sets CDR1 to MNHEY and CDR2 to SMNVEV. From the cysteine through the phenylalanine, the CDR3 covers 15 amino acids. The sequence is cut down to CDR3 DNA, 45 bases in frame from base 1. Trimming removed 6 bases from V and 6 bases from J; the gene matches leave 11 bases unexplained. The receptor library was made with 5' RACE. The sequencer listed for this sample is NextSeq 500. The TCR library protocol attached a unique molecular identifier to each TCR cDNA molecule to allow correction of PCR and sequencing errors. The authors processed their data as follows. Decombinator tools were used for TCR identification, UMI-based error correction and CDR3 extraction. Expanded TCRs were defined as those above a frequency of 2 per 1,000, corresponding to the top 1% of the tumor frequency distribution. Rényi diversity was computed with the R vegan package after subsampling each repertoire 100 times to 5,000 TCRs. CDR3 similarity networks were built from amino acid triplet string-kernel similarity, connecting CDR3s with pairwise similarity above 0.82. Using fastp trimming at Q25 and MiXCR clonotype assembly, TCRdb reanalyzed the public sequencing data and kept in-frame beta chains. Merged by CDR3 protein, the rows form single entries marked with the most common genes and DNA. The V and J calls reflect TCRdb's pipeline rather than the authors' work. This sample comprises tens of thousands of distinct CDR3 sequences, about 12% of them detected only once. The top ten clones comprise about 38% of the sample.

Results and caveats for the whole study, not just this receptor: Ubiquitous expanded tumor TCRs were found in blood more often at tumor resection than at routine follow-up. Confirming at a functional level the hypothesis that regional TCRs recognize regional mutations was considered to require additional single-cell paired TCR alpha and beta sequencing.

This clonotype was obtained from a male donor with early-stage non-small cell lung cancer. The sequence is built from TRBV27 and TRBJ2-3; 8 junctional bases match TRBD2. This sample comprised PBMCs, obtained at surgery. This receptor carries the CDR3 CASSSSGSLKDTQYF. The DNA sequence reads TGTGCCAGCAGCTCCAGCGGGAGTTTAAAGGATACGCAGTATTTT.